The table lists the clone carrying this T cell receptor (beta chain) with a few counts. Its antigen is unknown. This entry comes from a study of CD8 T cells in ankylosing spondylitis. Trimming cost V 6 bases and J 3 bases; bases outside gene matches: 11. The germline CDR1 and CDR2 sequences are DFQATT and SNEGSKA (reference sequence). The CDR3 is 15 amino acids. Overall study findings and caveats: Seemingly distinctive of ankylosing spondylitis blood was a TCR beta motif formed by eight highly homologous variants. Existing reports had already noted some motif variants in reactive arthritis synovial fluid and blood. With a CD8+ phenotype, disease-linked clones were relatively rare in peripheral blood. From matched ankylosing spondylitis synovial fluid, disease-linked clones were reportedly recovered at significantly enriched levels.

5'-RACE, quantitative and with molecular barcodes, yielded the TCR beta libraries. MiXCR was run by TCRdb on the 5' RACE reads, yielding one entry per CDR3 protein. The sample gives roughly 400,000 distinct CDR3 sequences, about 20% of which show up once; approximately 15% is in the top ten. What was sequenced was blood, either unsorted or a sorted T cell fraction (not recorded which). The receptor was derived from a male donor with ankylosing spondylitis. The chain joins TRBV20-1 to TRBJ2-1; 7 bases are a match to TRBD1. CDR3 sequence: CSAQGVRVGYNEQFF. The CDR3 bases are TGCAGTGCGCAGGGGGTCCGGGTTGGCTACAATGAGCAGTTCTTC.